This TCR beta chain was captured in a study of identical twins. General study points: Within beta out-of-frame sequences, the excess sharing observed between twins was weaker. Possibly, invariant MAIT and iNKT cells partly confounded zero-insertion analyses.

This clonotype has ten or more counts. Its target is unknown. At one end, the junction sequence differs from germline, possibly due to a read error. The CDR3 totals 14 residues. Germline lookup yields CDR1 MNHEY and CDR2 SMNVEV (reference sequence). Template switching (which added a universal primer site) was used, and cDNA carried unique molecular identifiers. MiXCR, run by TCRdb on the 5' RACE reads, gives a single entry per CDR3 protein. Among fewer than 650,000 distinct CDR3 sequences listed, 9% to 10% were seen once. The same specimen was also included in a second study, on yellow fever vaccine responses in identical twins.

The chain has TRBV27 and TRBJ2-1; TRBD2 matches at 8 bases. The TCR originated in a woman aged 18-29 years in good health. Input material: PBMCs. CDR3 residues: CASSYERGYTEQFF. The CDR3 nucleotides are TGTGCCAGCAGTTACGAGCGGGGGTACACTGAGCAGTTCTTC.